The 22 T cell receptor beta chains given below trace back to one sample, sequenced in a study of tumor-infiltrating lymphocytes in primary liver carcinoma. Constant-region priming of 500 ng total RNA yielded TCR beta cDNA. Three nested multiplex PCR rounds of slightly modified ARM-PCR generated TCR beta libraries. Two initial PCR rounds of around 10 cycles each paired TRBV1-TRBV30 forward primers with a C-beta reverse primer. TCRdb reprocessed the multiplex PCR reads via MiXCR and lists one record per CDR3 protein. This sample has about 100,000 distinct CDR3 sequences, with around two thirds found just once. DNA and RNA were both co-extracted from 20-30 mg of bulk tissue that had not been sorted. Sequencing was carried out using liver tumor tissue from sampling region 2. Subset here: tumor region T2, inferior pole. These receptors were obtained from a woman between 55 and 75 years old with primary liver carcinoma and hepatitis B virus infection.

A remark on this clonotype: A much larger clone differs from this one at a single base, so this may be a read error. This chain connects TRBV7-9 to TRBJ2-5; maybe TRBD2 (7 bases). Looked up from germline, CDR1 is SEHNR and CDR2 is FQNEAQ (reference sequence). This CDR3 has 14 residues. CDR3 in amino acids: CTNSLGGGQETQYF. DNA of the CDR3: TGTACCAACAGCTTGGGAGGGGGGCAAGAGACCCAGTACTTC.

As concerns this clonotype: The CDR3 end shows no conserved phenylalanine or tryptophan, and so a read error is likely. The CDR3: CASSLYPIRALHYGYTL. CDR3 nucleotides: TGTGCCAGCAGCTTATATCCGATCAGGGCGCTGCACTATGGCTACACCCTC. The rearrangement links TRBV11-2 to TRBJ1-2, with D tentatively TRBD1 (5 bases). The germline V gene has CDR1 SGHAT and CDR2 FQNNGV. The CDR3 has 17 residues. V dropped 2 bases and J dropped 3 bases, with 19 bases sitting between them.

Notes on this clonotype: Germline and junction disagree at one end, which may indicate a read error. The chain joins TRBV11-1 to TRBJ2-3; the D is unclear. CDR3 size: 14 residues. Germline values: CDR1 SGHAT, CDR2 FQDESV (reference sequence). The CDR3 region has the DNA TGTGCCAGCAGCTCAGGTCAGAGCACTGATACGCAGTATTTT. It yields the protein CASSSGQSTDTQYF.

Details on this clonotype: A clone one base away is much larger, so this may be a read error. The gene calls are TRBV6-1 and TRBJ1-5; D is unclear. Germline V gene data show CDR1 as MNHNS and CDR2 as SASEGT. There are 14 residues in the CDR3. The ends were cut back, 6 bases at V and 3 bases at J, with 12 bases in the middle. Here the CDR3 DNA reads TGTGCCAGCAGATTAACAGCGAACAATCAGCCCCAGCATTTT. Its protein is CASRLTANNQPQHF.

Remarks on this clonotype: The junction differs from germline at one of its ends, possibly a read error. This chain joins TRBV29-1 and TRBJ2-1; D not certain. CDR3 length: 12 amino acids. CDR1 is SQVTM and CDR2 is ANQGSEA in the germline V gene. DNA of the CDR3: TGCAGCGTTGAAGGGATGTGGAATGAGCACTTCTTC. Translating gives CSVEGMWNEHFF.

This clonotype was recorded at least ten times. CDR3 nucleotides: TGTGCCAGCGGGGGACATACAGTCACTGAAGCTTTCTTT. Translation: CASGGHTVTEAFF. The genes are TRBV28 and TRBJ1-1, with a tentative D call TRBD1 (6 bases). Germline assignment: CDR1 MDHEN and CDR2 SYDVKM. With 8 bases removed from V and 4 bases from J, the gap between germline ends came to 14 bases. This CDR3 region has 13 residues.

This clonotype was recorded many times. The chain carries TRBV7-8 and TRBJ2-2; D gene uncertain. Germline CDR1 and CDR2: SGHVS and FQNEAQ. Between the trimmed V and J ends, which lost 5 bases and 4 bases, there was a span of 14 bases. There are 15 residues in the CDR3. In DNA form, the CDR3 reads TGTGCCAGCAGCGCCCGAGCAGATCTCACCGGGGAGCTGTTTTTT. It translates to CASSARADLTGELFF.

This chain links TRBV29-1 with TRBJ2-2; D possibly corresponds to TRBD1 (5 bases). Trimming took off 7 bases at V and 1 base at J, with 13 bases between the two ends. Germline CDR1 reads SQVTM; CDR2 reads ANQGSEA. CDR3 size: 14 residues. The CDR3 DNA is TGCAGCGCAGCAGGGCCTCTGAACACCGGGGAGCTGTTTTTT. Residues: CSAAGPLNTGELFF.

This clonotype was recorded many times. This chain connects TRBV6-6 to TRBJ2-5; no clear D gene. V was shortened by 6 bases and J by 13 bases, with 27 bases between the two germline ends. The CDR3 covers 15 residues. Germline values: CDR1 MNHNY, CDR2 SVGAGI (reference sequence). The CDR3 DNA follows: TGTGCCAGCAGCCCCAGGACGGCCCCGAGTTTGACCGGGTACTTC. It codes for CASSPRTAPSLTGYF.

This clonotype was picked up a small number of times. A much larger clone is a single base away; this may be a read error. V usage is TRBV19 and J usage is TRBJ2-1; maybe TRBD2 (5 bases). Trimming took 9 bases from V and 9 from J, leaving 12 bases between them. CDR1 and CDR2 (germline): LNHDA, SQIVND (reference sequence). The CDR3 contains 11 residues. Here the CDR3 reads CARNSGGEQFF. The CDR3, as DNA: TGTGCCAGGAACAGTGGAGGTGAGCAGTTCTTC.

Details on this clonotype: One junction end disagrees with the germline gene, perhaps due to a read error. The CDR3 loop is CASRPFWDRDNVQFF. The DNA of the CDR3 is TGTGCCAGCCGCCCCTTCTGGGACAGAGACAATGTGCAGTTCTTC. The rearrangement joins TRBV5-6 to TRBJ2-1, with 7 bases matching TRBD1. This CDR3 comprises 15 residues. The germline V gene encodes CDR1 SGHDT and CDR2 YYEEEE.

J is TRBJ1-1 and V is TRBV5-1, with D uncertain. Germline CDR1 SGHRS, CDR2 YFSETQ. The length of the CDR3 is 14 residues. V dropped 0 bases and J dropped 6 bases, with 12 bases sitting between them. CDR3: CASSLGQEVAEAFF. CDR3 nucleotide sequence: TGCGCCAGCAGCTTGGGGCAGGAGGTTGCTGAAGCTTTCTTT.

Turning to this clonotype: The junction differs from germline at one of its ends, possibly a read error. This chain connects TRBV11-2 to TRBJ2-1, with D perhaps TRBD1 or TRBD2 (5 bases each). Germline V gene sequence: CDR1 SGHAT, CDR2 FQNNGV. This CDR3 has 16 residues. CDR3 amino acids: CASSLDLTCGGDEQFF. CDR3 nucleotide sequence: TGTGCTAGCAGCTTAGATCTGACGTGTGGGGGTGATGAGCAGTTCTTC. The whole variable domain, remainder taken from reference TRBV11-2 and TRBJ2-1, is EAGVAQSPRYKIIEKRQSVAFWCNPISGHATLYWYQQILGQGPKLLIQFQNNGVVDDSQLPKDRFSAERLKGVDSTLKIQPAKLEDSAVYLCASSLDLTCGGDEQFFGPGTRLTVL.

To note about this clonotype: At one end, the junction sequence differs from germline, possibly due to a read error. This chain joins TRBV11-2 and TRBJ2-3; TRBD2 agrees at 10 bases. The CDR3 contains 15 residues. Germline CDR1 is SGHAT and CDR2 is FQNNGV. In DNA, the CDR3 is TGTGTCAGCAGCCCTGGACTAGCGGACCCAGATACGCAGTATTTC. Protein: CVSSPGLADPDTQYF.

On this clonotype itself: A junction end diverges from the germline sequence, so it may reflect a read error. The chain couples TRBV28 to TRBJ2-1; D is perhaps TRBD2 (6 bases). Germline V gene data show CDR1 as MDHEN and CDR2 as SYDVKM. CDR3 length equals 11 residues. CDR3 region: CVSNRGNEQFF. The DNA for the CDR3 is TGTGTCAGCAACCGGGGGAATGAGCAGTTCTTC.

By share, this clonotype counts as medium-sized. This sequence joins TRBV29-1 and TRBJ2-5, with 8 bases identical to TRBD1. CDR3 length equals 13 residues. Trimming cost V 3 bases and J 5 bases; bases outside gene matches: 5. Germline-derived CDR1 and CDR2 are SQVTM and ANQGSEA. This CDR3 reads CSVEAGGAETQYF. The CDR3 nucleotides are TGCAGCGTTGAGGCAGGGGGCGCGGAGACCCAGTACTTC.

A word on this clonotype: The conserved closing phenylalanine or tryptophan is absent in this CDR3, likely reflecting a read error. As DNA, the CDR3 is TGTGCCAGCAGTTACGCACGGAGGGAAGGAGGTAGCAATCAGCCCCAGCATTAT. Residues: CASSYARREGGSNQPQHY. V is TRBV6-5 and J is TRBJ1-5; D remains ambiguous. The CDR3 sequence is 18 residues long. V was pared by 2 bases and J by 0 bases, with 17 bases between. Looked up from germline, CDR1 is MNHEY and CDR2 is SVGAGI.

Of note for this clonotype: The junction and the germline gene differ at one end; a read error may be behind it. This chain joins TRBV5-5 and TRBJ2-7; 7 bases map to TRBD1. The CDR3 totals 15 residues. Germline loops: CDR1 SGHKS, CDR2 YYEKEE (reference sequence). CDR3 coding DNA: TGTGCCGGCAGCTCCCCGGACAGGCTAAGCTATGAGCAGTACTTC. Amino acid sequence: CAGSSPDRLSYEQYF. Filled out from reference TRBV5-5 and TRBJ2-7, the complete variable domain reads DAGVTQSPTHLIKTRGQQVTLRCSPISGHKSVSWYQQVLGQGPQFIFQYYEKEERGRGNFPDRFSARQFPNYSSELNVNALLLGDSALYLCAGSSPDRLSYEQYFGPGTRLTVT.

Note on this clonotype: A junction boundary mismatches the germline segment, possibly from a read error. The rearrangement joins TRBV4-1 to TRBJ2-5; possible D gene TRBD2, 6 bases. This CDR3 has 15 amino acids. The V gene's germline CDR1 is MGHRA and CDR2 YSYEKL. The CDR3: CASSQDWTTGRVQYF. As DNA, the CDR3 is TGCGCCAGTAGCCAAGACTGGACTACTGGCAGGGTCCAATACTTC.

For this clonotype: A much bigger clone sits one base away, suggesting this may be a read error. This chain joins TRBV5-1 and TRBJ2-3; 11 nucleotides agree with TRBD2. This CDR3 has 13 residues. The trim removed 6 bases at V and 6 bases at J, leaving 3 bases unmatched. Per the germline V gene, CDR1 is SGHRS and CDR2 is YFSETQ. This CDR3 reads CASTRTSGDTQYF. In DNA, the CDR3 is TGCGCCAGCACCAGGACTAGCGGGGATACGCAGTATTTT.

Points on this clonotype: The junction does not match germline at one end; this may be a read error. The chain uses TRBV4-2 and TRBJ2-7; D is possibly TRBD1 or TRBD2 (5 bases each). The CDR3 runs to 17 residues. CDR1 is LGHNA, CDR2 YNFKEQ, per germline. CDR3 nucleotide sequence: TGTGCCAGCAGCCCCCGGATAGCTAGCAGTGGGACCTACGAGCGGTACTTC. As protein: CASSPRIASSGTYERYF.

This clonotype was found once. The V gene is TRBV5-4, the J gene TRBJ1-2, with TRBD1 matching 9 bases. Germline lookup yields CDR1 SGHNT and CDR2 YYREEE (reference sequence). The CDR3 consists of 15 residues. Germline trimming cut 6 bases from V and 4 bases from J; bases unmatched to any gene: 10. The CDR3 DNA is TGTGCCAGCATCCAACCGACAGGGGGGGGCTATGGCTACACCTTC. Translating it yields CASIQPTGGGYGYTF.